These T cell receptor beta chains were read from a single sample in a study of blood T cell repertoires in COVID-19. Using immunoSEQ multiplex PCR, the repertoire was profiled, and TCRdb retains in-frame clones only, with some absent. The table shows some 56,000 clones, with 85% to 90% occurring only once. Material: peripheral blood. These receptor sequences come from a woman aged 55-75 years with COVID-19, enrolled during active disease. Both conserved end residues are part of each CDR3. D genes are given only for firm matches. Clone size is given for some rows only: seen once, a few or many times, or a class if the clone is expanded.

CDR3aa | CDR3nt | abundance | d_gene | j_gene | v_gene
CAWSNRVEAFF | TGTGCCTGGAGTAACCGGGTTGAAGCTTTCTTT | . | . | TRBJ1-1 | TRBV30
CASSSRVPEQYF | TGTGCCAGCAGCTCGAGGGTTCCCGAGCAGTACTTC | . | . | TRBJ2-7 | TRBV7-9
CASSLWDRQNEKLFF | TGTGCCAGCAGCCTTTGGGACAGGCAAAATGAAAAACTGTTTTTT | . | TRBD1 | TRBJ1-4 | TRBV3-1/TRBV3-2
CAWSVRGNQPQHF | TGTGCCTGGAGTGTACGAGGGAATCAGCCCCAGCATTTT | few | . | TRBJ1-5 | TRBV30
CASSPTGATNTGELFF | TGTGCCAGCAGTCCGACAGGGGCTACGAACACCGGGGAGCTGTTTTTT | . | TRBD1 | TRBJ2-2 | TRBV7-9
CASSLGSAGGEETQYF | TGTGCCAGCAGCTTAGGTTCGGCAGGGGGAGAAGAGACCCAGTACTTC | . | TRBD1 | TRBJ2-5 | TRBV11-3
CASMGRQASNQPQHF | TGTGCCAGTATGGGGAGACAGGCCAGCAATCAGCCCCAGCATTTT | . | . | TRBJ1-5 | TRBV19
CASSVGLASYNEQFF | TGTGCCAGCAGCGTAGGACTAGCTTCCTACAATGAGCAGTTCTTC | . | TRBD2 | TRBJ2-1 | TRBV9
CASGLTGGRYEQYF | TGTGCTAGTGGATTGACAGGGGGCAGATACGAGCAGTACTTC | few | TRBD1 | TRBJ2-7 | TRBV12-5
CASSGAGEYNEQFF | TGCGCCAGCAGCGGCGCTGGAGAGTACAATGAGCAGTTCTTC | . | . | TRBJ2-1 | TRBV4-3
CASSLGYDRDYGYTF | TGTGCCAGCAGTTTGGGATACGACAGAGATTATGGCTACACCTTC | . | . | TRBJ1-2 | TRBV28
CASSQGTGQREQYF | TGCGCCAGCAGCCAGGGGACAGGACAGCGAGAGCAGTACTTC | . | TRBD1 | TRBJ2-7 | TRBV4-3
CASSPGQALSGSYGYTF | TGTGCCAGCAGTCCCGGACAGGCCCTATCAGGGAGCTATGGCTACACCTTC | . | TRBD1 | TRBJ1-2 | TRBV27
CAWSTGQGLEKLFF | TGTGCCTGGAGTACGGGACAGGGCCTTGAAAAACTGTTTTTT | . | TRBD1 | TRBJ1-4 | TRBV30
CASSLAAGSPLHF | TGTGCCAGCAGCTTAGCGGCGGGATCACCCCTCCACTTT | . | . | TRBJ1-6 | TRBV11-3
CASSLPTSGSPLHF | TGTGCCAGCAGTCTCCCCACGAGCGGTTCACCCCTCCACTTT | . | . | TRBJ1-6 | TRBV5-4
CASAADFGEQFF | TGCGCCAGCGCCGCAGACTTCGGTGAGCAGTTCTTC | . | . | TRBJ2-1 | TRBV4-3
CASSYSSFQYF | TGTGCCAGCAGTTACTCTAGCTTCCAGTACTTC | . | . | TRBJ2-5 | TRBV6-2/TRBV6-3
CASSLNTYEQYF | TGTGCCAGCAGCTTAAACACCTACGAGCAGTACTTC | once | . | TRBJ2-7 | TRBV7-2
CASSQDFGGGGYGYTF | TGCGCCAGCAGCCAAGATTTCGGGGGGGGAGGCTATGGCTACACCTTC | . | . | TRBJ1-2 | TRBV4-3
CTSSQERLEQYF | TGCACCAGCAGCCAAGAGCGGTTGGAGCAGTACTTC | . | . | TRBJ2-7 | TRBV1
CASRSGQGNTGELFF | TGCGCCAGCCGGTCCGGACAGGGAAACACCGGGGAGCTGTTTTTT | once | TRBD1 | TRBJ2-2 | TRBV5-1
CASSLAGQVAGELFF | TGCGCCAGCAGCTTGGCGGGACAGGTTGCCGGGGAGCTGTTTTTT | . | TRBD1 | TRBJ2-2 | TRBV5-1
CASRDRDRHNNEQFF | TGTGCCAGCAGGGACCGGGACAGGCATAACAATGAGCAGTTCTTC | . | TRBD1 | TRBJ2-1 | TRBV2
CASSWTVDYGYTF | TGTGCCAGCAGTTGGACAGTCGACTATGGCTACACCTTC | . | . | TRBJ1-2 | TRBV12-3/TRBV12-4
CASSQAPLMPYNEQFF | TGCGCCAGCAGCCAAGCCCCTCTAATGCCCTACAATGAGCAGTTCTTC | . | . | TRBJ2-1 | TRBV4-3
CASSLAPKGAYEQYF | TGTGCCAGCAGCTTAGCCCCAAAGGGGGCTTACGAGCAGTACTTC | once | TRBD1 | TRBJ2-7 | TRBV7-9
CASSFSSGEQYF | TGTGCCAGCAGCTTCTCTTCGGGTGAGCAGTACTTC | few | . | TRBJ2-7 | TRBV11-1
CASSPLGGSYGYTF | TGTGCCAGCAGTCCCCTGGGGGGGAGCTATGGCTACACCTTC | . | . | TRBJ1-2 | TRBV6-5